The 8 T cell receptor beta chains given below trace back to one sample, sequenced in a study of vaccination effects on CD4 cells after COVID-19. Antigen-specific CD4+ T cells expanded by the ViraFEST assay with viral peptide pools were then sequenced. Culture proceeded for roughly ten days, and CD4+ T cells were then isolated. Two-dose BNT162b2 or mRNA-1273 vaccination was given to participants. These TCRs' antigens remain unknown. The table came from immunoSEQ multiplex PCR; TCRdb's copy has only in-frame clones and leaves some out. The table lists about 24,000 clones, 69% of them singletons. The material was CD4+ T cells from PBMCs cultured with SARS-CoV-2 spike peptides, obtained after COVID-19 vaccination. The source is a human donor who received a COVID-19 vaccine.

The chain uses TRBV19 and TRBJ2-3; TRBD2 might be the D (9 bases). Germline CDR1 LNHDA, CDR2 SQIVND (reference sequence). This CDR3 has 16 residues. The germline V and J ends were trimmed by 9 bases and 5 bases, with 24 bases remaining between them. CDR3 protein: CASQDRGGGRGDTQYF. The CDR3 DNA follows: TGTGCCAGCCAAGACAGGGGTGGCGGGAGGGGAGATACGCAGTATTTT.

The chain employs TRBV5-8 and TRBJ1-5; D not resolved. Per germline, CDR1 SGHTS and CDR2 YDEGEE. The CDR3 length is 15 residues. Between the trimmed V and J ends, which lost 0 bases and 0 bases, there was a span of 7 bases. The CDR3 nucleotides are TGTGCCAGCAGCTTGGAAGGAATTAGCAATCAGCCCCAGCATTTT. It specifies CASSLEGISNQPQHF.

This chain connects TRBV5-1 to TRBJ2-5; 7 bases match TRBD1. The ends lost 2 bases at V and 2 bases at J; junction bases unmatched: 6. Per germline, CDR1 SGHRS and CDR2 YFSETQ. This CDR3 is built from 15 residues. The CDR3 nucleotides are TGCGCCAGCAGCTTAGAGGACAGGAAACAAGAGACCCAGTACTTC. This gives the protein CASSLEDRKQETQYF.

The chain recombines TRBV6-6 with TRBJ2-2, with 8 bases lining up with TRBD2. Germline V gene lookup returns CDR1 MNHNY and CDR2 SVGAGI (reference sequence). This CDR3 has 16 amino acids. V dropped 2 bases and J dropped 2; count of bases not matched to a gene: 4. The chain's CDR3 is CASSYRGGANTGELFF. CDR3 nucleotide sequence: TGTGCCAGCAGTTACCGGGGGGGAGCTAACACCGGGGAGCTGTTTTTT.

V is TRBV7-7 and J is TRBJ2-5; 8 positions agree with TRBD2. With 5 bases clipped from V and 3 bases from J, the junction kept 8 bases outside the gene matches. In germline, CDR1 is SSHAT, CDR2 FNYEAQ (reference sequence). The CDR3 is 15 amino acids. The CDR3 DNA sequence: TGTGCCAGCAGCACTGGGCGGGGGGCAAAAGAGACCCAGTACTTC. This codes for CASSTGRGAKETQYF.

The chain is built from TRBV5-5 and TRBJ1-3; no reliable D call. CDR1 SGHKS and CDR2 YYEKEE come from the germline V gene (reference sequence). V lost 3 bases to trimming and J lost 2 bases, with 3 bases between them. The CDR3 contains 12 residues. The CDR3 is CASSSTGNTIYF. The CDR3 DNA is TGTGCCAGCAGCTCAACTGGAAACACCATATATTTT. The complete variable domain, with remaining parts taken from reference TRBV5-5 and TRBJ1-3, reads DAGVTQSPTHLIKTRGQQVTLRCSPISGHKSVSWYQQVLGQGPQFIFQYYEKEERGRGNFPDRFSARQFPNYSSELNVNALLLGDSALYLCASSSTGNTIYFGEGSWLTVV.

The chain uses TRBV4-2 and TRBJ1-1; unclear D gene. The germline CDR1 and CDR2 sequences are LGHNA and YNFKEQ. This CDR3 has 15 amino acids. The V gene lost 0 bases and the J gene lost 1 base, with 9 bases spanning the gap. The CDR3 loop reads CASSQDRQSNTEAFF. The CDR3 DNA sequence: TGTGCCAGCAGCCAAGATCGGCAGTCGAACACTGAAGCTTTCTTT.

This rearrangement joins TRBV19 to TRBJ2-7, with D hard to call. V was cut by 7 bases and J by 2 bases, with 15 bases left in between. Looked up from germline, CDR1 is LNHDA and CDR2 is SQIVND (reference sequence). This CDR3 region has 14 residues. CDR3 bases: TGTGCCAGTAAAGAGAAGGGTTTGGCCTACGAGCAGTACTTC. Amino acids: CASKEKGLAYEQYF.